This T cell receptor (beta chain) was profiled in a study of control samples from healthy donors and cancer patients. Measured with immunoSEQ multiplex PCR; TCRdb has only the in-frame clones, and not every one. The sample includes 80,000 or so clones, less than 95% seen only once; the top ten take 6.2%. The V and J ends lost 1 base and 3 bases respectively, with 13 bases between them. Germline loops: CDR1 LGHNA, CDR2 YNFKEQ. The CDR3 runs to 16 residues. Sequencing was done on a sample of blood. This TCR derives from a woman between 40 and 55 years old in good health. The rearrangement uses TRBV4-2 and TRBJ1-5; no firm D call. The CDR3 loop is CASSQGRQGVNQPQHF. The CDR3 nucleotides read TGTGCCAGCAGCCAAGGACGCCAAGGAGTCAATCAGCCCCAGCATTTT.